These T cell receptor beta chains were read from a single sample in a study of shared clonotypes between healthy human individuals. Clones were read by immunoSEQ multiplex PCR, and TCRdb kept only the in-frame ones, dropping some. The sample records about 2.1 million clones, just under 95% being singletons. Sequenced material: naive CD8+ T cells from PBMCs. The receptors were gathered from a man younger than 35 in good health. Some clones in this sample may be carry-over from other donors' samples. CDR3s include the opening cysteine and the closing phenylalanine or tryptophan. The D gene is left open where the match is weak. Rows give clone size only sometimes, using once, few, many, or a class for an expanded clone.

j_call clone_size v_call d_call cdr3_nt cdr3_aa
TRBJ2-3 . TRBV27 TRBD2 TGTGCCAGCACGCGGACTAGCGGCACAGATACGCAGTATTTT CASTRTSGTDTQYF
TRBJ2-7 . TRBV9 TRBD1 TGTGCCAGCAGCGCTCCGGGACAGGGGCACGAGCAGTACTTC CASSAPGQGHEQYF
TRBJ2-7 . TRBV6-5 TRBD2 TGTGCCAGCAGTTACTCGACTAGCGGCGCCTACGAGCAGTACTTC CASSYSTSGAYEQYF
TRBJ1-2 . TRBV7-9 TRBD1 TGTGCCAGCAGCTCGGGACAGGAGCTTTATAACTATGGCTACACCTTC CASSSGQELYNYGYTF
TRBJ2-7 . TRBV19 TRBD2 TGTGCCAGTAGTGAGGACCTAGCGGGAGGGCGGTACGAGCAGTACTTC CASSEDLAGGRYEQYF
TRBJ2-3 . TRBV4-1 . TGCGCCAGCAGCCAAGATCAGGAGACTCCGAGGCGAGATACGCAGTATTTT CASSQDQETPRRDTQYF
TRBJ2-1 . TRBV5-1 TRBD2 TGCGCCAGCAGCTTGGATGGGAGGGGACCTTACAATGAGCAGTTCTTC CASSLDGRGPYNEQFF
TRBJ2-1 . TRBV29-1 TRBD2 TGCAGCGCATGGGAGGGGCCGGGAGAGCAGTTCTTC CSAWEGPGEQFF
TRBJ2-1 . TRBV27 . TGTGCCAGCAGTCCACGGGCCGGAGGGGCCCATGAGCAGTTCTTC CASSPRAGGAHEQFF
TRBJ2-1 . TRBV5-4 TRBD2 TGTGCCAGCAGCTCGCTAGCGGGAGACAATGAGCAGTTCTTC CASSSLAGDNEQFF
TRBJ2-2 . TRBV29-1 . TGCAGCGCGAGCACCGGGGAGCTGTTTTTT CSASTGELFF
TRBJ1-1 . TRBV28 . TGTGCCATCAGACAGCTGAACACTGAAGCTTTCTTT CAIRQLNTEAFF
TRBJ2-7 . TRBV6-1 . TGTGCCAGCAGTGACCCCGGCGTGTACAACTACGAGCAGTACTTC CASSDPGVYNYEQYF
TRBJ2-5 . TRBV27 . TGTGCCAGCGGGACCGCCACTAGTTGGGAGACCCAGTACTTC CASGTATSWETQYF
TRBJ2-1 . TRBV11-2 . TGTGCCAGCAGCTTTCCTCCTTACAATGAGCAGTTCTTC CASSFPPYNEQFF
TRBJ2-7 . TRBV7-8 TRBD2 TGTGCCAGCAGCTTAGATTGGGGGGGTGACGAGCAGTACTTC CASSLDWGGDEQYF
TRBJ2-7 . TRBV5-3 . TGTGCCAGAAGCTTGCCGCGGGGACCCTACGAGCAGTACTTC CARSLPRGPYEQYF
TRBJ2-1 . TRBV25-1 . TGTGCCAGCACTGTGGGACCTTACAATGAGCAGTTCTTC CASTVGPYNEQFF
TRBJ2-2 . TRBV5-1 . TGCGCCAGCAGTCCGGGAGCCGAGCTGTTTTTT CASSPGAELFF
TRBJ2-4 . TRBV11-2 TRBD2 TGTGCCAGCAGCTTAGTCGGGGCTAGCGGGAGTGGCAAAAACATTCAGTACTTC CASSLVGASGSGKNIQYF
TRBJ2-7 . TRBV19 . TGTGCCAGTAGTATCGGGACACAATACGAGCAGTACTTC CASSIGTQYEQYF
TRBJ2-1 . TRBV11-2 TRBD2 TGTGCCAGCAGCCTTGGGCTAGCGGGGGGACCCTACAATGAGCAGTTCTTC CASSLGLAGGPYNEQFF
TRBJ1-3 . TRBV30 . TGTGCCTGGACAGGGGTACCTGGTGGAAACACCATATATTTT CAWTGVPGGNTIYF
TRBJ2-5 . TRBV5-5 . TGTGCCAGCAGCTTGTTGGTTCTCTTAGGGGGACAAGAGACCCAGTACTTC CASSLLVLLGGQETQYF
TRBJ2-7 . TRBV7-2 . TGTGCCAGCAGCCCGGGACTGGGCGAGCAGTACTTC CASSPGLGEQYF
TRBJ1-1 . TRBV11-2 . TGTGCCAGCAGCTTAGGAGGGACGCACACTGAAGCTTTCTTT CASSLGGTHTEAFF
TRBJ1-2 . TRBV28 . TGTGCCAGCAGTTTAACGGGGGACCCGGGTAACTATGGCTACACCTTC CASSLTGDPGNYGYTF
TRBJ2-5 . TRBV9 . TGTGCCAGCAGCGCGGAAGTTCTGGAGACCCAGTACTTC CASSAEVLETQYF
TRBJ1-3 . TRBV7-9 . TGTGCCAGCAGCTTAGGGTCGATACCTGGAAACACCATATATTTT CASSLGSIPGNTIYF
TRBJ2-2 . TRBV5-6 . TGTGCCAGCAGCAAAAGAATGGCCGGGGAGCTGTTTTTT CASSKRMAGELFF
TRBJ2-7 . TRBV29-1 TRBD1 TGCAGCGCGGGGGACAGGGGCTACGAGCAGTACTTC CSAGDRGYEQYF
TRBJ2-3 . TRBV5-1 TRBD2 TGCGCCAGCAGCTTGGAGATAGGACTAGTTCCAGATACGCAGTATTTT CASSLEIGLVPDTQYF
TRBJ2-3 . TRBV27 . TGTGCCAGCAGTTTATTGGGCGGGGATACGCAGTATTTT CASSLLGGDTQYF
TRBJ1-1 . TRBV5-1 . TGCGCCAGCAGCTTGGGGCGCGGGGTGAACACTGAAGCTTTCTTT CASSLGRGVNTEAFF
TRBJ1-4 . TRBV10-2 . TGCGCCAGCAGTGAGTCCCCTCTCCGAGGGATCAATGAAAAACTGTTTTTT CASSESPLRGINEKLFF
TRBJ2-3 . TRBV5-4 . TGTGCCAGCAGCTTGCAGGGGTTGGGCACAGATACGCAGTATTTT CASSLQGLGTDTQYF
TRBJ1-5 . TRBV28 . TGTGCCAGCAGTTTGTTCTATAGCAATCAGCCCCAGCATTTT CASSLFYSNQPQHF
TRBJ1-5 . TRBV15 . TGTGCCACCAGCAGAGGCTGGATAGGCAATCAGCCCCAGCATTTT CATSRGWIGNQPQHF
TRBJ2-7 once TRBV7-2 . TGTGCCAGCAGCTTAGTCCGGGGAAACTACGAGCAGTACTTC CASSLVRGNYEQYF
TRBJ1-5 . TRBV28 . TGTGCCAGCAGAAGTACAGCCTCCAATCAGCCCCAGCATTTT CASRSTASNQPQHF
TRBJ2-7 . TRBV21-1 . TGTGCCAGCAGTGCATCCTTACGAGAAACCGAGCAGTACTTC CASSASLRETEQYF
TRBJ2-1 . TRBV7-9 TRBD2 TGTGCCAGCAGCTCCCGGACTAGCGGACCCTACAATGAGCAGTTCTTC CASSSRTSGPYNEQFF
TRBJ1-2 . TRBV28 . TGTGCCAGCAGTCCGCTCCGTGGGGTGGCGAACTATGGCTACACCTTC CASSPLRGVANYGYTF
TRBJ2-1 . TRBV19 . TGTGCCAGTAGCCCGGACTTCAATGAGCAGTTCTTC CASSPDFNEQFF
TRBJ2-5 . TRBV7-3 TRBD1 TGTGCCAGCAGCCAGGGGGTCGGGGAGACCCAGTACTTC CASSQGVGETQYF